This T cell receptor beta chain was identified during a study of cytomegalovirus exposure and HLA in healthy donors. Both 60 Vbeta primers and 13 Jbeta primers went into the PCR. This table comes from immunoSEQ multiplex PCR, and its TCRdb copy is limited to in-frame clones, with some not included. The table shows approximately 160,000 clones, with just under 85% occurring only once. As for this clone: Its antigen is still unknown.

CDR3 size: 15 residues. The germline gives CDR1 LNHDA, CDR2 SQIVND (reference sequence). V lost 3 bases, J lost 2 bases, and 5 bases stayed unmatched. Study-wide results and limits: An analysis was carried out later, and it reportedly showed fewer N-insertions in an Asian-associated ancestry cluster than the approximately 670-donor mean. Per a prior analysis, the majority of TCR beta V segments were productive roughly 87% or roughly 30% of the time. When analyzed later, the rates of TCR association showed variation by HLA locus, with DRB1 the most and HLA-C the fewest.

This clonotype was sampled from a girl aged 5-17 years in good health and CMV-seropositive. The J gene is TRBJ2-7, the V gene TRBV19; TRBD2 agrees at 9 bases. The sample consisted of PBMCs. CDR3 in DNA: TGTGCCAGTAGTATCGGCGGGGGGGCCACCTACGAGCAGTACTTC. It yields the protein CASSIGGGATYEQYF.